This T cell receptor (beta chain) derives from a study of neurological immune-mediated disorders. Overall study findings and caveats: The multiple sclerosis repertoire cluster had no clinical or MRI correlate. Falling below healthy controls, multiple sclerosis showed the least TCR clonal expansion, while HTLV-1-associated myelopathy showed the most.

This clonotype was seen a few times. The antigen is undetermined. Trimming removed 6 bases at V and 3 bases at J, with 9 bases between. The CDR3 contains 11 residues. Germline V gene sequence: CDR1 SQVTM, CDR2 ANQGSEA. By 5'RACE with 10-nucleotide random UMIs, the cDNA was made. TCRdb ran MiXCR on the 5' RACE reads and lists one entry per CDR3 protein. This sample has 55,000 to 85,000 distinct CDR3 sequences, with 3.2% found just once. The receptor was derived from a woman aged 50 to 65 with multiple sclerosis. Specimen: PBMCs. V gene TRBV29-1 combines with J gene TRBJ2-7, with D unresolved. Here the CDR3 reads CSVTGSYEQYF. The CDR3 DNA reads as TGCAGCGTCACCGGTAGCTACGAGCAGTACTTC.